Shown below are 12 T cell receptor beta chains from a single sample sequenced in a study of T cells in Graves' hyperthyroidism and ophthalmopathy. Amplified TCR beta CDR3 regions came from RNA transcripts. TCR CDR3 underwent first-round RT-PCR with the HTBI primer set. TCRdb processed the multiplex PCR reads anew with MiXCR; each CDR3 protein has one entry. The sample lists about 360,000 distinct CDR3 sequences; approximately 25% were seen once. The sample consisted of blood. The origin of the receptors is a man in his forties or fifties with Graves' hyperthyroidism.

The rearrangement joins TRBV5-1 to TRBJ2-5; D is unclear. The CDR3 is 15 amino acids. Germline lookup yields CDR1 SGHRS and CDR2 YFSETQ. Trimming took 0 bases from V and 5 from J, leaving 14 bases between them. The CDR3 DNA reads TGCGCCAGCAGCTTGGACAGCTATCGGTTCGAGACCCAGTACTTC. The encoded protein is CASSLDSYRFETQYF.

This chain uses TRBV6-5 with TRBJ2-7; possible D gene TRBD1, 5 bases. V was pared by 2 bases and J by 4 bases, with 24 bases between. The V gene's germline CDR1 is MNHEY and CDR2 SVGAGI. CDR3 length: 18 amino acids. This CDR3 reads CASSYATTNSGSPYEQYF. CDR3 DNA: TGTGCCAGCAGTTACGCGACCACGAACTCAGGGTCCCCATACGAGCAGTACTTC.

This chain links TRBV29-1 with TRBJ2-6; D remains unclear. CDR1 is SQVTM and CDR2 is ANQGSEA in the germline V gene. Between the trimmed V and J ends, which lost 0 bases and 0 bases, there was a span of 6 bases. The CDR3 covers 15 residues. DNA for the CDR3: TGCAGCGTTGAAGATCGGAACTCTGGGGCCAACGTCCTGACTTTC. Translating gives CSVEDRNSGANVLTF.

The rearrangement joins TRBV2 to TRBJ2-3; 7 bases fit TRBD2. CDR1 SNHLY and CDR2 FYNNEI come from the germline V gene. J was trimmed by 1 base and V by 8 bases; bases with no gene match: 12. The CDR3 runs to 16 residues. The CDR3, as DNA: TGTGCCAGCGCACCAGCGGGGACCTCTCGCACAGATACGCAGTATTTT. As protein: CASAPAGTSRTDTQYF.

Only one count was recorded for this clonotype. The chain couples TRBV28 to TRBJ2-7; 10 nucleotides match TRBD1. Trimming removed 6 bases from V and 4 bases from J; junction bases left unmatched: 9. Per the germline V gene, CDR1 is MDHEN and CDR2 is SYDVKM. CDR3 length equals 15 residues. CDR3 protein: CASRTLGQGPYEQYF. In DNA, the CDR3 is TGTGCCAGCAGGACCCTGGGACAGGGGCCTTACGAGCAGTACTTC.

The chain has TRBV27 and TRBJ2-7; 11 bases agree with TRBD1. The CDR3 is 14 amino acids. Unmatched junction bases numbered 4, after V lost 6 bases and J lost 3 bases. From germline, CDR1 is MNHEY and CDR2 SMNVEV (reference sequence). In nucleotides, the CDR3 is TGTGCCAGCAGCCCGGACAGGGGGCTCTACGAGCAGTACTTC. Its protein product is CASSPDRGLYEQYF.

This clonotype was seen a few times. The chain uses TRBV5-1 and TRBJ1-2; possible D gene TRBD1, 5 bases. Germline CDR1 reads SGHRS; CDR2 reads YFSETQ. The CDR3 loop spans 14 amino acids. With 0 bases removed from V and 8 bases from J, the gap between germline ends came to 14 bases. CDR3 nucleotide sequence: TGCGCCAGCAGCTTGGAGGGACTATCAGGGGGCTACACCTTC. It is translated as CASSLEGLSGGYTF.

This clonotype has just a few counts. J is TRBJ2-1 and V is TRBV29-1; 10 bases map to TRBD2. Germline values: CDR1 SQVTM, CDR2 ANQGSEA. This CDR3 contains 15 residues. Germline trimming cut 0 bases from V and 6 bases from J; bases unmatched to any gene: 5. CDR3 nucleotide sequence: TGCAGCGTTGAAGACCCTAGCGGGAGAAGCAATGAGCAGTTCTTC. Its translation: CSVEDPSGRSNEQFF.

This clonotype was counted between two and nine times. The chain couples TRBV7-3 to TRBJ1-5; a weak D match, TRBD1 (5 bases). Trimming pared 1 base from V and 0 bases from J, leaving 10 bases between. Germline-derived CDR1 and CDR2 are SGHTA and FQGTGA. The CDR3 extends over 16 amino acids. This CDR3 reads CASSLRRQHSNQPQHF. In DNA, the CDR3 is TGTGCCAGCAGCTTAAGGAGACAGCATAGCAATCAGCCCCAGCATTTT.

On this clonotype itself: An end of the junction differs from the germline gene, which may be a read error. This rearrangement joins TRBV12-3 or TRBV12-4 to TRBJ2-2; 8 bases are a match to TRBD2. There are 15 residues in the CDR3. The DNA for the CDR3 is TGTGCCAGCACTTTATATCGGGGGGGAACCGGGGAGCTGTTTTTT. Translating gives CASTLYRGGTGELFF.

On this clonotype: Just one base apart from a much larger clone, this may be a read error. The V and J genes are TRBV2 and TRBJ2-3; TRBD2 matches at 8 bases. The CDR3 is 16 amino acids. V gave up 4 bases and J gave up 0 bases; unmatched junction bases: 6. The V gene's germline CDR1 is SNHLY and CDR2 FYNNEI. The DNA for the CDR3 is TGTGCCAGCAGTGCGAAACCGGGAGGGAGCACAGATACGCAGTATTTT. It is translated as CASSAKPGGSTDTQYF.

This clonotype was seen repeatedly, ten times or more. The chain uses TRBV27 and TRBJ2-1; D unclear. CDR1 and CDR2 (germline): MNHEY, SMNVEV (reference sequence). Trimming stripped 3 bases from V and 12 bases from J, with 21 bases between. The CDR3 covers 15 residues. The CDR3 bases are TGTGCCAGCAGTTTCGGGTCCCTTGAAGCGCGGCGGCAGTTCTTC. Its protein product is CASSFGSLEARRQFF.